One sample yielded the 22 T cell receptor beta chains listed below, sequenced in a study of blood T cell repertoires in COVID-19. The data were produced by immunoSEQ multiplex PCR, yet TCRdb's version contains in-frame clones alone and is incomplete. This sample yields approximately 270,000 clones, of which 75% to 90% are seen a single time; roughly 11% belongs to the top ten. Sequencing input: peripheral blood. Source of these receptors: a woman aged 70-85 years with acute or convalescent COVID-19.

The chain employs TRBV27 and TRBJ1-1, with D tentatively TRBD1 (5 bases). Germline CDR1 is MNHEY and CDR2 is SMNVEV (reference sequence). Trimming removed 0 bases from V and 6 bases from J, with 17 bases in between. The CDR3 runs 16 residues. CDR3 sequence (DNA): TGTGCCAGCAGTTTATCGACCAGTGGGGGGAGGGCTGAAGCTTTCTTT. Translation gives CASSLSTSGGRAEAFF.

As DNA, the CDR3 is TGTGCCAGCAGTTATGGACAGGGCGGAAACACCATATATTTT. This codes for CASSYGQGGNTIYF. The J gene is TRBJ1-3, the V gene TRBV6-5, with 8 bases aligning to TRBD1. V trimming: 3 bases; J trimming: 4 bases; junction bases outside the gene matches: 2. Per the germline V gene, CDR1 is MNHEY and CDR2 is SVGAGI. This CDR3 has 14 amino acids.

V is TRBV19 and J is TRBJ1-6; 9 positions agree with TRBD1. The CDR3 runs 12 residues. V was pared by 9 bases and J by 8 bases, with 2 bases of the junction left unmatched. The germline V gene encodes CDR1 LNHDA and CDR2 SQIVND (reference sequence). The CDR3, as DNA: TGTGCCAGCCGGACAGGGGATTCACCCCTCCACTTT. It codes for CASRTGDSPLHF. The complete variable domain, with remaining parts taken from reference TRBV19 and TRBJ1-6, reads DGGITQSPKYLFRKEGQNVTLSCEQNLNHDAMYWYRQDPGQGLRLIYYSQIVNDFQKGDIAEGYSVSREKKESFPLTVTSAQKNPTAFYLCASRTGDSPLHFGNGTRLTVT.

The V and J genes are TRBV18 and TRBJ2-3; 11 nucleotides line up with TRBD1. CDR3 length: 15 amino acids. The germline CDR1 and CDR2 sequences are KGHSH and LQKENI. Losses at the gene ends were 5 bases for V and 5 bases for J; bases not matched to a gene: 6. DNA of the CDR3: TGTGCCAGCTCATCTCGGGACAGGGGGAAAGATACGCAGTATTTT. This sequence encodes CASSSRDRGKDTQYF.

As regards this clone: Other nucleotide sequences in the sample specify the same CDR3. The rearrangement links TRBV20-1 to TRBJ2-5, with D perhaps TRBD2 (5 bases). V was pared by 7 bases and J by 5 bases, with 11 bases between. Germline lookup yields CDR1 DFQATT and CDR2 SNEGSKA (reference sequence). The CDR3 is made up of 11 amino acids. This chain's CDR3 is CSGGRGETQYF. The DNA for the CDR3 is TGCAGTGGAGGTCGCGGGGAGACCCAGTACTTC.

The chain links TRBV19 to TRBJ1-5, with 7 bases matching TRBD1. Germline V gene data show CDR1 as LNHDA and CDR2 as SQIVND (reference sequence). The CDR3 spans 16 residues. The trim removed 6 bases at V and 1 base at J, leaving 9 bases unmatched. The CDR3 sequence: CASRMTGNRSNQPQHF. The CDR3 DNA reads as TGTGCCAGTAGGATGACAGGGAACAGGAGCAATCAGCCCCAGCATTTT. The whole variable domain, filled in from reference TRBV19 and TRBJ1-5, reads DGGITQSPKYLFRKEGQNVTLSCEQNLNHDAMYWYRQDPGQGLRLIYYSQIVNDFQKGDIAEGYSVSREKKESFPLTVTSAQKNPTAFYLCASRMTGNRSNQPQHFGDGTRLSIL.

V and J are TRBV12-5 and TRBJ2-7, with 9 nucleotides matching TRBD1. V lost 5 bases to trimming and J lost 1 base; unmatched junction nucleotides: 12. CDR3 size: 17 residues. Germline CDR1 is LGHNT and CDR2 is FRNRAP. CDR3 loop: CASGPLGGTGRSYEQYF. The CDR3 DNA reads TGTGCTAGTGGTCCCTTAGGGGGGACAGGGAGGTCCTACGAGCAGTACTTC.

J is TRBJ2-3 and V is TRBV15, with TRBD2 matching over 9 bases. The germline gives CDR1 LNHNV, CDR2 YYDKDF (reference sequence). V lost 7 bases, J lost 5 bases, and 10 bases stayed unmatched. The CDR3 contains 15 residues. CDR3 in DNA: TGTGCCACCACGGGGCAGCGGGGGGCGGTAGATACGCAGTATTTT. It codes for CATTGQRGAVDTQYF.

V and J are TRBV11-2 and TRBJ2-5, with 8 bases identical to TRBD2. The CDR3 contains 16 residues. The trim removed 1 base at V and 3 bases at J, leaving 7 bases unmatched. CDR1 and CDR2 from the germline V gene are SGHAT and FQNNGV. The CDR3 spells CASSLGPAAGEETQYF. In DNA, the CDR3 is TGTGCCAGCAGCTTAGGCCCCGCAGCGGGAGAAGAGACCCAGTACTTC. The variable domain in full, with the rest retrieved from reference TRBV11-2 and TRBJ2-5, is EAGVAQSPRYKIIEKRQSVAFWCNPISGHATLYWYQQILGQGPKLLIQFQNNGVVDDSQLPKDRFSAERLKGVDSTLKIQPAKLEDSAVYLCASSLGPAAGEETQYFGPGTRLLVL.

This chain joins TRBV6-6 and TRBJ2-1; no clear D. The CDR3 is made up of 11 amino acids. Looked up from germline, CDR1 is MNHNY and CDR2 is SVGAGI (reference sequence). V lost 6 bases and J 6 bases, leaving 6 bases between the germline ends. The CDR3 region has the DNA TGTGCCAGCAGCACCGGCAATGAGCAGTTCTTC. It yields the protein CASSTGNEQFF.

This sequence joins TRBV19 and TRBJ2-4; D possibly corresponds to TRBD1 (5 bases). Trimming took off 3 bases at V and 0 bases at J, with 9 bases between the two ends. This CDR3 comprises 15 residues. Per germline, CDR1 LNHDA and CDR2 SQIVND (reference sequence). The CDR3 region has the DNA TGTGCCAGTAGTATCGACAGACTAGCCAAAAACATTCAGTACTTC. It codes for CASSIDRLAKNIQYF.

J is TRBJ1-1 and V is TRBV19; D not certain. V dropped 6 bases and J dropped 2 bases, with 10 bases sitting between them. This CDR3 spans 13 amino acids. Germline V gene data show CDR1 as LNHDA and CDR2 as SQIVND (reference sequence). CDR3 sequence (DNA): TGTGCCAGTAGGACCTCGACAAACACTGAAGCTTTCTTT. Protein: CASRTSTNTEAFF. Filled out from reference TRBV19 and TRBJ1-1, the complete variable domain reads DGGITQSPKYLFRKEGQNVTLSCEQNLNHDAMYWYRQDPGQGLRLIYYSQIVNDFQKGDIAEGYSVSREKKESFPLTVTSAQKNPTAFYLCASRTSTNTEAFFGQGTRLTVV.

On this clone itself: Additional DNA sequences in this sample encode the identical CDR3. The CDR3 reads CASSLRTGNSEAFF. Here the CDR3 DNA reads TGTGCCAGCAGCTTGAGGACAGGCAATAGTGAAGCTTTCTTT. This chain joins TRBV5-5 and TRBJ1-1, with 7 bases matching TRBD1. Germline values: CDR1 SGHKS, CDR2 YYEKEE (reference sequence). V trimming: 1 base; J trimming: 7 bases; junction bases outside the gene matches: 7. This CDR3 spans 14 amino acids.

This sequence joins TRBV30 and TRBJ2-1; 9 positions agree with TRBD1. Germline V CDR1 and CDR2: GTSNPN, SVGIG (reference sequence). V dropped 1 base and J dropped 3; count of bases not matched to a gene: 10. The CDR3 sequence is 17 residues long. CDR3 DNA sequence: TGTGCCTGGAGTGCCAGGTGGACAGGGGAATTCTACAATGAGCAGTTCTTC. Translated: CAWSARWTGEFYNEQFF.

The chain links TRBV5-1 to TRBJ1-2; 11 bases fit TRBD1. Germline CDR1 and CDR2: SGHRS and YFSETQ. The CDR3 is 16 residues long. The V segment lost 3 bases and the J segment 7 bases; nucleotides outside the gene matches: 11. CDR3 sequence: CASSSSPGTGGRGYTF. The CDR3 DNA reads TGCGCCAGCAGCTCCAGCCCCGGGACAGGGGGACGTGGCTACACCTTC.

The V gene is TRBV29-1, the J gene TRBJ2-1, with TRBD2 matching over 14 bases. Looked up from germline, CDR1 is SQVTM and CDR2 is ANQGSEA. This CDR3 comprises 16 residues. V trimming: 5 bases; J trimming: 9 bases; junction bases outside the gene matches: 12. CDR3 sequence reads: CSVSPQTSGGASEQFF. Written as DNA, the CDR3 is TGCAGCGTTTCCCCTCAGACTAGCGGGGGGGCCAGTGAGCAGTTCTTC.

The V call is TRBV3-1 (or the pseudogene TRBV3-2), the J call TRBJ2-7, with 9 bases fitting TRBD1. Germline CDR1 LGHDT, CDR2 YNNKEL (reference sequence). This CDR3 spans 14 amino acids. J lost 2 bases, V lost 6 bases, and 5 bases had no gene match. The CDR3 loop is CASSPGTGTYEQYF. The CDR3 DNA follows: TGTGCCAGCAGTCCCGGGACAGGGACCTACGAGCAGTACTTC.

This clone was seen once. The chain employs TRBV20-1 and TRBJ1-5; TRBD1 aligns across 10 bases. J lost 1 base, V lost 3 bases, and 6 bases had no gene match. The CDR3 covers 16 residues. Per the germline V gene, CDR1 is DFQATT and CDR2 is SNEGSKA (reference sequence). The CDR3 DNA reads as TGCAGTGCTAGTGACAGGGGGCGCGGGAGCAATCAGCCCCAGCATTTT. Translating gives CSASDRGRGSNQPQHF.

The gene calls are TRBV13 and TRBJ2-1; D gene unclear. The ends were cut back, 3 bases at V and 8 bases at J, with 17 bases in the middle. Germline V gene sequence: CDR1 PRHDT, CDR2 FYEKMQ (reference sequence). The CDR3 runs 15 residues. The CDR3 DNA sequence: TGTGCCAGCAGCTTTTCCCAGGATGTTCGAGATGAGCAGTTCTTC. It translates to CASSFSQDVRDEQFF.

This chain connects TRBV29-1 to TRBJ2-5; D may be TRBD2 (5 bases). The CDR3 covers 15 residues. V lost 0 bases and J lost 7, with 18 bases in between. Germline CDR1 and CDR2: SQVTM and ANQGSEA. DNA for the CDR3: TGCAGCGTTGAAGATCTTATTCGCCGGGGATTGACCCAGTACTTC. This encodes CSVEDLIRRGLTQYF.

This clone was observed many times. The chain links TRBV4-1 to TRBJ1-1; 8 bases map to TRBD1. Germline V gene data show CDR1 as MGHRA and CDR2 as YSYEKL. The CDR3 is 12 amino acids. Trimming at V came to 1 base and at J to 10 bases, leaving 2 bases not matched to a gene. The CDR3 region is CASSQVQGVAFF. Written as DNA, the CDR3 is TGCGCCAGCAGCCAAGTACAGGGGGTAGCTTTCTTT.

The genes are TRBV5-8 and TRBJ1-1; D unresolved. The CDR3 has 13 amino acids. Germline V gene lookup returns CDR1 SGHTS and CDR2 YDEGEE. V lost 1 base to trimming and J lost 7 bases, with 11 bases between them. The CDR3, as DNA: TGTGCCAGCAGCTTGTCCGGGGTTGGTGAAGCTTTCTTT. Translation gives CASSLSGVGEAFF.